Below, 6 T cell receptor beta chains from the same sample are listed, as sequenced in a study of regulatory T cells in long-lasting Graves disease. CDR3-region Arm-PCR and iRepertoire HTBI primers produced the TCR beta libraries. TCRdb re-derived calls from the multiplex PCR reads in MiXCR, one entry per CDR3 protein. The sample lists over 500,000 distinct CDR3 sequences; about 16% were seen once. The time point here: newly diagnosed GD, antithyroid drugs for less than 3 months. After RNA was extracted from PBMCs, the TCR library was made from it. These same data were also listed under a study on T cells in Graves' hyperthyroidism and ophthalmopathy.

Source: peripheral blood mononuclear cells (PBMCs), taken at new diagnosis, from a patient treated with antithyroid drugs. The origin of the receptors is a woman in her twenties or thirties with Graves disease.

This clonotype occurred many times. This rearrangement joins TRBV28 to TRBJ2-5; 7 nucleotides line up with TRBD2. V gave up 9 bases and J gave up 5 bases; unmatched junction bases: 15. This CDR3 has 15 residues. Germline V lookup: CDR1 MDHEN, CDR2 SYDVKM. The CDR3 here is CASSSVGGPLETQYF. As DNA, the CDR3 is TGTGCCAGTTCGAGCGTGGGAGGGCCTTTGGAGACCCAGTACTTC.

This clonotype appeared many times. The V and J genes are TRBV7-3 and TRBJ2-3; D might be TRBD1 (5 bases). The CDR3 loop spans 15 amino acids. V was shortened by 5 bases and J by 4 bases, with 16 bases between the two germline ends. From germline, CDR1 is SGHTA and CDR2 FQGTGA. The CDR3 nucleotides read TGTGCCAGCAGCCCAAAGGGGCAATTGGCAGATACGCAGTATTTT. Protein product: CASSPKGQLADTQYF.

The chain couples TRBV10-3 to TRBJ2-7, with TRBD1 identical over 10 bases. The CDR3 covers 13 residues. V lost 6 bases to trimming and J lost 7 bases; unmatched junction nucleotides: 6. Germline V lookup: CDR1 ENHRY, CDR2 SYGVKD. The CDR3 DNA is TGTGCCATCAGAGGGGACAGGGGAGAGGAGCAGTACTTC. Its translation: CAIRGDRGEEQYF.

The rearrangement links TRBV28 to TRBJ2-7, with 13 bases aligning to TRBD2. V lost 5 bases to trimming and J lost 3 bases; unmatched junction nucleotides: 7. CDR3 length: 16 amino acids. Germline V gives CDR1 MDHEN, CDR2 SYDVKM. The CDR3 is CASSQTRTSGSYEQYF. CDR3 sequence (DNA): TGTGCCAGCAGTCAAACAAGGACTAGCGGGAGCTACGAGCAGTACTTC.

This clonotype occurred a few times. The chain combines TRBV20-1 with TRBJ2-7, with D possibly being TRBD1 (6 bases). Looked up from germline, CDR1 is DFQATT and CDR2 is SNEGSKA (reference sequence). Trimming shortened V by 0 bases and J by 5 bases, and 17 bases separated the two germline ends. This CDR3 comprises 15 residues. The CDR3 sequence is CSARDFRGKSDEQYF. The CDR3 bases are TGCAGTGCTAGAGATTTCAGGGGAAAATCGGACGAGCAGTACTTC.

This clonotype was observed at least ten times. V gene TRBV6-2 or TRBV6-3 combines with J gene TRBJ2-1; D unclear. The germline CDR1 and CDR2 sequences are MNHEY and SVGEGT. Trimming cost V 7 bases and J 9 bases, with 25 bases left between them. There are 16 residues in the CDR3. The CDR3 DNA is TGTGCCAGCACGCGAGACCCCACAAATTGGGCGGCTGAGCAGTTCTTC. Its translation: CASTRDPTNWAAEQFF.